Shown below are 31 T cell receptor beta chains from a single sample sequenced in a study of graft-versus-host responses after intestinal transplantation. Data came from immunoSEQ multiplex PCR; TCRdb stores just in-frame clones and leaves some out. There are 9,900 or so clones in the sample; 85% to 90% occur only once, and roughly 10% lies in the top ten. This material consisted of PBMCs, taken approximately 240 days after intestinal transplant. Source of these receptors: a human patient who received an intestinal transplant, so some T cells may come from the graft donor.

V gene TRBV30 combines with J gene TRBJ2-7, with TRBD1 identical over 9 bases. The length of the CDR3 is 16 residues. Germline V gene lookup returns CDR1 GTSNPN and CDR2 SVGIG (reference sequence). J was trimmed by 3 bases and V by 5 bases; bases with no gene match: 14. In DNA, the CDR3 is TGTGCCTGGGGTCAACGGACCCGGGGACAGGGCTACGAGCAGTACTTC. This translates into CAWGQRTRGQGYEQYF.

CDR3 bases: TGCGCCAGCAGCTCTACTCGGGGCTCCTACAATGAGCAGTTCTTC. This translates into CASSSTRGSYNEQFF. V and J are TRBV5-1 and TRBJ2-1, with a possible D match to TRBD2 (5 bases). The CDR3 has 15 amino acids. The germline V gene has CDR1 SGHRS and CDR2 YFSETQ. V was shortened by 3 bases and J by 0 bases, with 10 bases between the two germline ends.

This clone was seen only once. The CDR3: CASSQDLETGGAVETQYF. The CDR3 DNA reads as TGCGCCAGCAGCCAAGATTTGGAAACAGGGGGCGCGGTAGAGACCCAGTACTTC. The chain carries TRBV4-1 and TRBJ2-5, with 9 bases lining up with TRBD1. CDR3 length: 18 amino acids. CDR1 is MGHRA and CDR2 is YSYEKL in the germline V gene. Unmatched junction bases numbered 12, after V lost 0 bases and J lost 4 bases.

This chain links TRBV7-2 with TRBJ2-7; D is unclear. The CDR3 is 12 amino acids. Trimming took 1 base from V and 5 from J, leaving 6 bases between them. Germline values: CDR1 SGHTA, CDR2 FQGNSA. The CDR3 DNA is TGTGCCAGCAGCTTAGAGTCCAACGAGCAGTACTTC. As protein: CASSLESNEQYF. Using reference TRBV7-2 and TRBJ2-7 for the parts outside the CDR3, the full variable domain is GAGVSQSPSNKVTEKGKDVELRCDPISGHTALYWYRQSLGQGLEFLIYFQGNSAPDKSGLPSDRFSAERTGGSVSTLTIQRTQQEDSAVYLCASSLESNEQYFGPGTRLTVT.

The V call is TRBV5-6, the J call TRBJ2-1; tentative D call: TRBD1 (6 bases). The germline V gene encodes CDR1 SGHDT and CDR2 YYEEEE. This CDR3 spans 12 amino acids. V dropped 5 bases and J dropped 9 bases, with 12 bases sitting between them. DNA of the CDR3: TGTGCCAGCAGGCTTAAAGGGGGTGAGCAGTTCTTC. Protein product: CASRLKGGEQFF.

Here the CDR3 reads CASSGGGGEGAYNEQFF. The DNA for the CDR3 is TGTGCCAGCAGTGGGGGCGGGGGAGAGGGTGCGTACAATGAGCAGTTCTTC. The rearrangement joins TRBV6-1 to TRBJ2-1; TRBD2 matches 7 bases. Germline V gene data show CDR1 as MNHNS and CDR2 as SASEGT. The CDR3 consists of 17 residues. Trimming took 4 bases from V and 4 from J; bases not matched to a gene: 13.

The genes are TRBV28 and TRBJ1-2; a weak D match, TRBD1 (5 bases). The germline V gene has CDR1 MDHEN and CDR2 SYDVKM. The germline V and J ends were trimmed by 4 bases and 14 bases, with 23 bases remaining between them. The CDR3 runs to 14 residues. In DNA form, the CDR3 reads TGTGCCAGCAGTTCAGGGCGGAGATTTTCTGTAGCGACCTTC. Encoded protein: CASSSGRRFSVATF.

The V gene is TRBV19, the J gene TRBJ2-3, with D possibly being TRBD1 (5 bases). CDR3 size: 18 residues. The V and J ends lost 11 bases and 2 bases respectively, with 29 bases between them. Germline loops: CDR1 LNHDA, CDR2 SQIVND (reference sequence). The CDR3 spells CAGKMTGHKVGNTDTQYF. For the CDR3, the DNA is TGTGCCGGTAAAATGACTGGACACAAGGTTGGGAACACAGATACGCAGTATTTT. Full variable domain (remainder filled in from reference TRBV19 and TRBJ2-3): DGGITQSPKYLFRKEGQNVTLSCEQNLNHDAMYWYRQDPGQGLRLIYYSQIVNDFQKGDIAEGYSVSREKKESFPLTVTSAQKNPTAFYLCAGKMTGHKVGNTDTQYFGPGTRLTVL.

The chain combines TRBV5-1 with TRBJ2-2; maybe TRBD2 (6 bases). The CDR3 totals 15 residues. Germline V gives CDR1 SGHRS, CDR2 YFSETQ. V shed 4 bases and J shed 1 base, with 11 bases lying between them. CDR3: CASSPTGENTGELFF. CDR3 nucleotide sequence: TGCGCCAGCAGCCCTACGGGGGAGAACACCGGGGAGCTGTTTTTT.

The V gene is TRBV28, the J gene TRBJ2-1, with D maybe TRBD2 (5 bases). Germline V gene lookup returns CDR1 MDHEN and CDR2 SYDVKM. The ends were cut back, 2 bases at V and 3 bases at J, with 17 bases in the middle. The CDR3 runs to 17 residues. In DNA form, the CDR3 reads TGTGCCAGCAGTTTAGTTATGGTGGGAGCAGGCTACAATGAGCAGTTCTTC. Amino acid sequence: CASSLVMVGAGYNEQFF.

The rearrangement uses TRBV28 and TRBJ2-7; D is undetermined. The CDR3 runs to 10 residues. Per the germline V gene, CDR1 is MDHEN and CDR2 is SYDVKM. The V and J ends lost 3 bases and 5 bases respectively, with 2 bases between them. The CDR3 is CASSLNEQYF. The CDR3 DNA sequence: TGTGCCAGCAGTTTGAACGAGCAGTACTTC.

This sequence joins TRBV14 and TRBJ2-5, with a tentative D call TRBD1 (6 bases). CDR1 is SGHDN and CDR2 is FVKESK in the germline V gene. This CDR3 is built from 13 residues. V lost 2 bases and J 9 bases, leaving 13 bases between the germline ends. The CDR3 loop is CASSQSQGMAQYF. CDR3 coding DNA: TGTGCCAGCAGCCAATCACAGGGAATGGCCCAGTACTTC. The complete variable domain, with remaining parts taken from reference TRBV14 and TRBJ2-5, reads EAGVTQFPSHSVIEKGQTVTLRCDPISGHDNLYWYRRVMGKEIKFLLHFVKESKQDESGMPNNRFLAERTGGTYSTLKVQPAELEDSGVYFCASSQSQGMAQYFGPGTRLLVL.

The gene calls are TRBV28 and TRBJ1-1; the D gene is possibly TRBD1 (6 bases). The CDR3 is 13 amino acids. Between the trimmed V and J ends, which lost 5 bases and 4 bases, there was a span of 11 bases. Germline V gives CDR1 MDHEN, CDR2 SYDVKM. The CDR3 is CASSTGGFTEAFF. The CDR3 DNA follows: TGTGCCAGCAGTACCGGGGGCTTCACTGAAGCTTTCTTT. Looking up the rest from reference TRBV28 and TRBJ1-1 gives the full variable domain: DVKVTQSSRYLVKRTGEKVFLECVQDMDHENMFWYRQDPGLGLRLIYFSYDVKMKEKGDIPEGYSVSREKKERFSLILESASTNQTSMYLCASSTGGFTEAFFGQGTRLTVV.

The count of this clone is one. CDR3 sequence: CAISDGNPFTRILYGYTF. In DNA, the CDR3 is TGTGCCATCAGTGATGGCAATCCCTTTACCAGGATCCTTTATGGCTACACCTTC. The V call is TRBV10-3, the J call TRBJ1-2; D ambiguous. Per the germline V gene, CDR1 is ENHRY and CDR2 is SYGVKD. V was trimmed by 3 bases and J by 5 bases, leaving 25 bases between them. This CDR3 has 18 amino acids.

The V call is TRBV6-5, the J call TRBJ2-1, with 8 positions matching TRBD2. V was pared by 2 bases and J by 8 bases, with 8 bases of the junction left unmatched. Germline-derived CDR1 and CDR2 are MNHEY and SVGAGI. The CDR3 extends over 15 amino acids. Written as DNA, the CDR3 is TGTGCCAGCAGTTACGCGCCGGGAGGGCCCGATGAGCAGTTCTTC. Amino acid sequence: CASSYAPGGPDEQFF.

The sample holds a few counts of this clone. The J gene is TRBJ2-7, the V gene TRBV5-1; D is tentatively TRBD1 or TRBD2 (5 bases each). Germline values: CDR1 SGHRS, CDR2 YFSETQ. The CDR3 length is 12 residues. Trimming removed 4 bases at V and 4 bases at J, with 9 bases between. The CDR3 protein is CASSRDGYEQYF. The DNA of the CDR3 is TGCGCCAGCAGCAGGGACGGGTACGAGCAGTACTTC.

J is TRBJ1-2 and V is TRBV27; D uncertain. Germline values: CDR1 MNHEY, CDR2 SMNVEV (reference sequence). The V end lost 0 bases, the J end lost 3 bases, and 11 bases lay between the germline ends. The CDR3 sequence is 15 residues long. CDR3 bases: TGTGCCAGCAGTTTATCTGTGGGCGGATACTATGGCTACACCTTC. It encodes CASSLSVGGYYGYTF.

V usage is TRBV7-3 and J usage is TRBJ2-7, with TRBD2 identical over 7 bases. V gave up 2 bases and J gave up 2 bases; unmatched junction bases: 9. CDR3 length equals 16 residues. Per the germline V gene, CDR1 is SGHTA and CDR2 is FQGTGA. The CDR3: CASSLVSSGQTYEQYF. Written as DNA, the CDR3 is TGTGCCAGCAGCTTAGTCTCTAGCGGACAAACCTACGAGCAGTACTTC.

This chain connects TRBV4-1 to TRBJ2-1; TRBD2 matches at 9 bases. The CDR3 consists of 15 residues. V trimming: 3 bases; J trimming: 5 bases; junction bases outside the gene matches: 5. Germline values: CDR1 MGHRA, CDR2 YSYEKL. The CDR3 loop is CASSQTGLAHNEQFF. As DNA, the CDR3 is TGCGCCAGCAGCCAGACGGGACTAGCACACAATGAGCAGTTCTTC.

The chain is built from TRBV27 and TRBJ2-5, with D possibly matching TRBD2 (5 bases). With 6 bases removed from V and 4 bases from J, the gap between germline ends came to 18 bases. CDR1 and CDR2 from the germline V gene are MNHEY and SMNVEV (reference sequence). This CDR3 has 15 residues. CDR3 in DNA: TGTGCCAGCAGAACCACCTCGGGATCCTTAGAGACCCAGTACTTC. Translation: CASRTTSGSLETQYF.

This clone appeared once. The chain combines TRBV10-3 with TRBJ2-7; D is uncertain. Germline V lookup: CDR1 ENHRY, CDR2 SYGVKD. There are 13 residues in the CDR3. V was shortened by 3 bases and J by 1 base, with 7 bases between the two germline ends. The CDR3 reads CAISDVRSYEQYF. CDR3 sequence (DNA): TGTGCCATCAGTGACGTCCGATCCTACGAGCAGTACTTC.

The rearrangement joins TRBV7-2 to TRBJ2-1; D is unresolved. Germline CDR1 is SGHTA and CDR2 is FQGNSA. The CDR3 is 13 residues long. V dropped 3 bases and J dropped 5 bases, with 8 bases sitting between them. CDR3 loop: CASSLSRNNEQFF. As DNA, the CDR3 is TGTGCCAGCAGCTTGAGTAGAAACAATGAGCAGTTCTTC.

The CDR3 nucleotides are TGTGCCAGCAGCGCGGCTGACGGAATTCTGAACACTGAAGCTTTCTTT. Residues: CASSAADGILNTEAFF. The genes are TRBV9 and TRBJ1-1, with D unresolved. There are 16 residues in the CDR3. CDR1 is SGDLS and CDR2 is YYNGEE in the germline V gene. V dropped 3 bases and J dropped 0 bases, with 15 bases sitting between them.

The chain joins TRBV18 to TRBJ1-1, with D uncertain. CDR1 KGHSH and CDR2 LQKENI come from the germline V gene. V gave up 3 bases and J gave up 4 bases, with 12 bases separating them. The CDR3 consists of 14 residues. CDR3 DNA: TGTGCCAGCTCACCTGATTCTGACGTCACTGAAGCTTTCTTT. This translates into CASSPDSDVTEAFF.

The chain has TRBV7-3 and TRBJ2-1, with no clear D. Germline assignment: CDR1 SGHTA and CDR2 FQGTGA. The CDR3 spans 18 residues. With 2 bases removed from V and 7 bases from J, the gap between germline ends came to 24 bases. This chain's CDR3 is CASSLVRYVITMRNEQFF. The CDR3 DNA is TGTGCCAGCAGCTTAGTCAGGTATGTAATTACAATGAGGAATGAGCAGTTCTTC.

The genes are TRBV4-3 and TRBJ2-7; perhaps TRBD2 as D (7 bases). From germline, CDR1 is LGHNA and CDR2 YSLEER. The CDR3 length is 16 residues. V lost 1 base to trimming and J lost 5 bases, with 18 bases between them. This CDR3 is CASSQGRGRGGHEQYF. The CDR3 nucleotides read TGCGCCAGCAGCCAAGGACGCGGGAGAGGGGGGCACGAGCAGTACTTC.

The V and J genes are TRBV7-8 and TRBJ2-5; D might be TRBD2 (6 bases). V lost 1 base to trimming and J lost 5 bases, with 14 bases between them. Germline V gene data show CDR1 as SGHVS and CDR2 as FQNEAQ. The CDR3 covers 15 residues. This CDR3 is CASSLEAGLLETQYF. DNA of the CDR3: TGTGCCAGCAGCTTAGAGGCGGGACTCCTGGAGACCCAGTACTTC.

This clone has just a few counts. The CDR3 region has the DNA TGTGCTAGTGGTCCGGGACAAAGCACAGATACGCAGTATTTT. Translating it yields CASGPGQSTDTQYF. The chain carries TRBV12-5 and TRBJ2-3, with D possibly matching TRBD1 (6 bases). Germline V gene lookup returns CDR1 LGHNT and CDR2 FRNRAP. CDR3 size: 14 residues. The V end lost 5 bases, the J end lost 0 bases, and 9 bases lay between the germline ends. Drawing the rest from reference TRBV12-5 and TRBJ2-3, the complete variable domain is DARVTQTPRHKVTEMGQEVTMRCQPILGHNTVFWYRQTMMQGLELLAYFRNRAPLDDSGMPKDRFSAEMPDATLATLKIQPSEPRDSAVYFCASGPGQSTDTQYFGPGTRLTVL.

The V and J genes are TRBV9 and TRBJ2-3, with 11 bases fitting TRBD2. The junction had 9 bases not matched to a gene; V was cut back by 4 bases and J by 5 bases. CDR1 is SGDLS and CDR2 is YYNGEE in the germline V gene. CDR3 size: 16 residues. CDR3 region: CASSTYSGRAGDTQYF. The CDR3 coding sequence is TGTGCCAGCAGCACATATAGCGGGAGGGCCGGAGATACGCAGTATTTT.

The chain uses TRBV9 and TRBJ2-7, with 9 positions matching TRBD2. Trimming took 2 bases from V and 4 from J; bases not matched to a gene: 7. CDR3 length: 15 amino acids. Germline assignment: CDR1 SGDLS and CDR2 YYNGEE. CDR3 protein: CASSVSGSKGYEQYF. The CDR3 DNA is TGTGCCAGCAGCGTTAGCGGGAGTAAAGGTTACGAGCAGTACTTC.

The chain links TRBV5-6 to TRBJ2-2, with 7 nucleotides matching TRBD1. Germline CDR1 reads SGHDT; CDR2 reads YYEEEE. Trimming removed 4 bases from V and 8 bases from J; junction bases left unmatched: 11. This CDR3 has 15 residues. The CDR3, as DNA: TGTGCCAGCAGCCCATCCCACAGGGGTACTGGGGAGCTGTTTTTT. As protein: CASSPSHRGTGELFF.